This T cell receptor beta chain derives from a study of T cell repertoires in cytomegalovirus infection. Study information: Based on public TCR beta signatures, there were indications of CMV infection and of a matching HLA type.

In TCRdb, the reads were re-called with MiXCR into one record per CDR3 protein. The sample contains roughly 230,000 distinct CDR3 sequences, 9% to 15% of which appear only once. Germline CDR1 MNHEY, CDR2 SVGAGI. The CDR3 totals 14 residues. The V and J ends lost 2 bases and 7 bases respectively, with 14 bases between them. The specimen was PBMCs. The V and J genes are TRBV6-5 and TRBJ1-2; tentatively, D is TRBD1 (5 bases). This clonotype was obtained from a human donor in good health (CMV status not recorded). Some clones in this sample may be carry-over from other donors' samples. The CDR3 DNA reads TGTGCCAGCAGTTACGAGGGGCTTGTTGGTGGCTACACCTTC. It is translated as CASSYEGLVGGYTF.